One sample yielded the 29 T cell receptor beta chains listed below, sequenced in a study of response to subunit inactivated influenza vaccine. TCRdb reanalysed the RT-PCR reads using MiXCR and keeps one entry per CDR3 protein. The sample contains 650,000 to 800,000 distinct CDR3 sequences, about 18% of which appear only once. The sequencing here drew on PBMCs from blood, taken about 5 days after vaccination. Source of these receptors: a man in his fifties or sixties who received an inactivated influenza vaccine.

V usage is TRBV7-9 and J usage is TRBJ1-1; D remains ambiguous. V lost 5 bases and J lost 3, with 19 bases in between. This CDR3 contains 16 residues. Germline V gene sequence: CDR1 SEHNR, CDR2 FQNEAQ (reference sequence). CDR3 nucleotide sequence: TGTGCCAGCAGCCCCCGCAGACTCCGTCGGGACACTGAAGCTTTCTTT. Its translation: CASSPRRLRRDTEAFF.

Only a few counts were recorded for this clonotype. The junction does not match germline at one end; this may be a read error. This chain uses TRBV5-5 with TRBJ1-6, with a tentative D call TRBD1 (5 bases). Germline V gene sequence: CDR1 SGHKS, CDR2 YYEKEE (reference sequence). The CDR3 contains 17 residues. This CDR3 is CASSSVPGLTDSSALHF. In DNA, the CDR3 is TGTGCCAGCAGCTCGGTGCCGGGACTAACCGATTCTTCAGCCCTCCACTTT.

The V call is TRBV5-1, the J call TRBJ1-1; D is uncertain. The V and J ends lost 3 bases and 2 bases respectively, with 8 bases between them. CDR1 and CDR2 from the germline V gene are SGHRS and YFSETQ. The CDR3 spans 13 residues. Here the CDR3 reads CASSSRRNTEAFF. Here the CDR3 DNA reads TGCGCCAGCAGCTCAAGACGTAACACTGAAGCTTTCTTT.

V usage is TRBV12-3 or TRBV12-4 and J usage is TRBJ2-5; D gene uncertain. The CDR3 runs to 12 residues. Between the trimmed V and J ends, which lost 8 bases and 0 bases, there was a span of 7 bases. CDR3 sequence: CASGRDQETQYF. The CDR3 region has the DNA TGTGCCAGCGGCCGTGACCAAGAGACCCAGTACTTC.

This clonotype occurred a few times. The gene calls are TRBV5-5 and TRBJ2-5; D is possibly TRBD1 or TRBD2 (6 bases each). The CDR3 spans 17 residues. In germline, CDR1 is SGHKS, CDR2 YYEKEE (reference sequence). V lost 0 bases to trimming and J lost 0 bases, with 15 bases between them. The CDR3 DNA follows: TGTGCCAGCAGCTTGGGGTACCGGGGGCCGTACCAAGAGACCCAGTACTTC. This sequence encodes CASSLGYRGPYQETQYF.

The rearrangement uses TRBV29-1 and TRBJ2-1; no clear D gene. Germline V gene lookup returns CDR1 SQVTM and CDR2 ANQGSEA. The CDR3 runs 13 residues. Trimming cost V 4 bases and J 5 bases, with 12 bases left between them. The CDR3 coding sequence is TGCAGCGTTGCCCGTAGTAGCAACAATGAGCAGTTCTTC. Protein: CSVARSSNNEQFF.

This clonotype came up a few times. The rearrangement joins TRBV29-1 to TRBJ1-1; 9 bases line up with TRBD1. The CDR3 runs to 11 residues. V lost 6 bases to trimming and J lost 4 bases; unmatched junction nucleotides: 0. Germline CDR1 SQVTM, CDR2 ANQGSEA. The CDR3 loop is CSVTGGTEAFF. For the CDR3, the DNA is TGCAGCGTGACAGGGGGCACTGAAGCTTTCTTT.

The CDR3 region has the DNA TGTGCCATCAAAGACGGGGGGGGCTCAGAGACCCAGTACTTC. Its protein product is CAIKDGGGSETQYF. The rearrangement uses TRBV10-3 and TRBJ2-5; the match to TRBD2 covers 8 bases. With 7 bases clipped from V and 4 bases from J, the junction kept 8 bases outside the gene matches. The CDR3 sequence is 14 residues long. Per the germline V gene, CDR1 is ENHRY and CDR2 is SYGVKD.

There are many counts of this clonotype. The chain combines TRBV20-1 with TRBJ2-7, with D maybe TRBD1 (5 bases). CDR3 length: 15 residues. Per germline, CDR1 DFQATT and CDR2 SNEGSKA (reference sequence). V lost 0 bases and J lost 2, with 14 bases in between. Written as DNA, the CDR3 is TGCAGTGCTAGAGATCACAGGACAAGCGCCTACGAGCAGTACTTC. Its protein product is CSARDHRTSAYEQYF.

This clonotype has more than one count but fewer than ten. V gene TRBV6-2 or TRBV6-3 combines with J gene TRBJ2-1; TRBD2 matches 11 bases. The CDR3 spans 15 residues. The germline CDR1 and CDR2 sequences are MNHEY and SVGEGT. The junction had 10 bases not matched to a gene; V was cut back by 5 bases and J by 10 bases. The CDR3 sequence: CASSPSLAGVEEQFF. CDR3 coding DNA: TGTGCCAGCAGTCCTTCACTAGCGGGAGTTGAGGAGCAGTTCTTC.

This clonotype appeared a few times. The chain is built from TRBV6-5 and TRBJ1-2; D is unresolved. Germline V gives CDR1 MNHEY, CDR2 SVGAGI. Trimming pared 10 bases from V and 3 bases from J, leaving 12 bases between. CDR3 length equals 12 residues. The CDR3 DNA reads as TGTGCCACCCGGGAGGTCTACTATGGCTACACCTTC. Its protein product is CATREVYYGYTF.

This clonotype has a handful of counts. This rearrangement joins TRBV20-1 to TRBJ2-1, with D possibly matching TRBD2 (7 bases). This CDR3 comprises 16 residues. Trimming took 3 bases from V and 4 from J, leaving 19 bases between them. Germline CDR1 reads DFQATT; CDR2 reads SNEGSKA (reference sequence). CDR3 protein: CSARPLGAGVYNEQFF. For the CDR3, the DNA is TGCAGTGCTAGGCCCCTGGGGGCGGGAGTGTACAATGAGCAGTTCTTC.

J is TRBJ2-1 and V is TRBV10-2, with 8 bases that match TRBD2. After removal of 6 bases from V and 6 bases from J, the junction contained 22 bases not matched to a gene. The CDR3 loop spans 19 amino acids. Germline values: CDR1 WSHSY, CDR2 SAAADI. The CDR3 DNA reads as TGCGCCAGCAGAAAAGGGGTCGCGGGGGGCAACTCACGACGCAATGAGCAGTTCTTC. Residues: CASRKGVAGGNSRRNEQFF.

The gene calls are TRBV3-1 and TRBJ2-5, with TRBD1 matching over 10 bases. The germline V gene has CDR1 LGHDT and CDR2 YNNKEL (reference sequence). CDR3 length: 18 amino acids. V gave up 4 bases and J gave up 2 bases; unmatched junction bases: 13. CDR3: CASSPKFGTGVRQETQYF. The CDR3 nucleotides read TGTGCCAGCAGCCCGAAATTCGGGACAGGGGTGCGTCAAGAGACCCAGTACTTC.

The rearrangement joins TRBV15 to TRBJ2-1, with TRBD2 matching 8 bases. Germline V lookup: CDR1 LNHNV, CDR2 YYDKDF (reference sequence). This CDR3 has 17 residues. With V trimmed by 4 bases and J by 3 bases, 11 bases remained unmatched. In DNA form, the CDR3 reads TGTGCCACCAGCACCCGCCAGGCGGGAGGTAACTACAATGAGCAGTTCTTC. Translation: CATSTRQAGGNYNEQFF.

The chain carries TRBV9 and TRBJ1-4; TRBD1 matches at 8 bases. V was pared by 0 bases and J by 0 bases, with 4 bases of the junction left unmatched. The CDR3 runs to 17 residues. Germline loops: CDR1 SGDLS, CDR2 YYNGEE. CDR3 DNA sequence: TGTGCCAGCAGCGTAGGAGCGGGACAGGCAACTAATGAAAAACTGTTTTTT. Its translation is CASSVGAGQATNEKLFF.

The CDR3 region has the DNA TGTGCCAGCAGCAAGGGTTTGGAGACCCAGTACTTC. Its translation is CASSKGLETQYF. V and J are TRBV5-8 and TRBJ2-5; D ambiguous. Trimming took 4 bases from V and 5 from J, leaving 9 bases between them. CDR1 and CDR2 (germline): SGHTS, YDEGEE. This CDR3 has 12 amino acids.

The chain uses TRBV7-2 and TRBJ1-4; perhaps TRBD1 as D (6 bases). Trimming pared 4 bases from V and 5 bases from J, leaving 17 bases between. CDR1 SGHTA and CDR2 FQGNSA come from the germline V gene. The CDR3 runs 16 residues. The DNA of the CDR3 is TGTGCCAGCAGCTACCCCGGAGGGGGTCGGAATGAAAAACTGTTTTTT. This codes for CASSYPGGGRNEKLFF.

The CDR3 coding sequence is TGTGCCAGCAGTCCCGTAGGGTTCTACGAGCAGTACTTC. This translates into CASSPVGFYEQYF. The chain employs TRBV28 and TRBJ2-7, with D uncertain. Germline V gene sequence: CDR1 MDHEN, CDR2 SYDVKM. The CDR3 is made up of 13 amino acids. The V end lost 5 bases, the J end lost 3 bases, and 11 bases lay between the germline ends.

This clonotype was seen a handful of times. This chain's CDR3 is CASLWGLNTGELFF. CDR3 bases: TGTGCCAGCCTCTGGGGGCTTAACACCGGGGAGCTGTTTTTT. The chain combines TRBV12-3 or TRBV12-4 with TRBJ2-2, with a possible D match to TRBD1 (6 bases). The CDR3 is made up of 14 amino acids. Trimming removed 8 bases at V and 2 bases at J, with 12 bases between.

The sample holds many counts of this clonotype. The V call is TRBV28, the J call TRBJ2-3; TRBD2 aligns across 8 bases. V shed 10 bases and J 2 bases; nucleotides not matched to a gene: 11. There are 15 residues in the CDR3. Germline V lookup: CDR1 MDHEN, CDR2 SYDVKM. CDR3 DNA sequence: TGTGCCACCAAACAACGCGGGGGGTACACAGATACGCAGTATTTT. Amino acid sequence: CATKQRGGYTDTQYF.

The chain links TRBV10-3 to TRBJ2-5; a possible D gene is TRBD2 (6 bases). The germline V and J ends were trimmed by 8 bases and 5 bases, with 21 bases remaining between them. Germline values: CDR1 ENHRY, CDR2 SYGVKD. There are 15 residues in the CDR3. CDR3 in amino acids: CAIGSGAQSRETQYF. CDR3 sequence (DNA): TGTGCCATCGGTAGCGGTGCACAAAGTAGGGAGACCCAGTACTTC.

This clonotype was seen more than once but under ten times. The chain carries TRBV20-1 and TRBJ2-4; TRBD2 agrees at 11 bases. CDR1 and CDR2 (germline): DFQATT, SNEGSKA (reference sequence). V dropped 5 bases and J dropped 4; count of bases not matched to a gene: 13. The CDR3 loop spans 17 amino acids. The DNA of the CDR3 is TGCAGTGCTGCGGGACTAGCGGACGAGACGATAAAAAACATTCAGTACTTC. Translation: CSAAGLADETIKNIQYF.

The CDR3 loop reads CASRGTGQTYEQYF. For the CDR3, the DNA is TGTGCCAGCAGGGGGACAGGTCAGACCTACGAGCAGTACTTC. The rearrangement uses TRBV12-3 or TRBV12-4 and TRBJ2-7; 8 nucleotides match TRBD1. J lost 2 bases, V lost 6 bases, and 6 bases had no gene match. This CDR3 is built from 14 residues.

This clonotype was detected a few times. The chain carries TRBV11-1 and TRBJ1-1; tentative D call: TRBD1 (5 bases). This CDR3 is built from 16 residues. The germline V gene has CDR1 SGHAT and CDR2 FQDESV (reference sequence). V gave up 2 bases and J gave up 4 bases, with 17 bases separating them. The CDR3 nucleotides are TGTGCCAGCAGCTTAAGGGGAGGAGGGAGTCGCACTGAAGCTTTCTTT. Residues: CASSLRGGGSRTEAFF.

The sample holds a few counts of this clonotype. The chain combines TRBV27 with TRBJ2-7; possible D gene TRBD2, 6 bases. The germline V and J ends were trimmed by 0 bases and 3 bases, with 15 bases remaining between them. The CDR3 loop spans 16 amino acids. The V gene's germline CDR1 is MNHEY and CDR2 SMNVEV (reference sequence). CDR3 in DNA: TGTGCCAGCAGTTTATCTGGCGGGGACGGATACTACGAGCAGTACTTC. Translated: CASSLSGGDGYYEQYF.

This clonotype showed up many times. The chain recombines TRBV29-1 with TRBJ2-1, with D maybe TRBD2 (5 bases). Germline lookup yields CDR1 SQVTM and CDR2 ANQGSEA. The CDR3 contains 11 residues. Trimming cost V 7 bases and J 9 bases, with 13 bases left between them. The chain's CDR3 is CSDTAVGEQFF. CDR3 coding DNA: TGCAGCGATACAGCGGTGGGTGAGCAGTTCTTC.

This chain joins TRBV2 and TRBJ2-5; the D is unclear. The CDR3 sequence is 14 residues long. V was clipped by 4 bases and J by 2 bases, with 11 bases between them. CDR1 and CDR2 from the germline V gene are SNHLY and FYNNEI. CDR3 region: CASSGTAAQETQYF. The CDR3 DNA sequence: TGTGCCAGCAGTGGGACGGCAGCACAAGAGACCCAGTACTTC. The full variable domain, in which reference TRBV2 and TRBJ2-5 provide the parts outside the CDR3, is EPEVTQTPSHQVTQMGQEVILRCVPISNHLYFYWYRQILGQKVEFLVSFYNNEISEKSEIFDDQFSVERPDGSNFTLKIRSTKLEDSAMYFCASSGTAAQETQYFGPGTRLLVL.

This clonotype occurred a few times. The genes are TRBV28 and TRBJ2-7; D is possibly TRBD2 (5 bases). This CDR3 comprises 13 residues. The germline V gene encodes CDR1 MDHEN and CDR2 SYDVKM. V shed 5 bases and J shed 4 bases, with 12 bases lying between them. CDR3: CASSIGREYEQYF. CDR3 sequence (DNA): TGTGCCAGCAGTATCGGACGGGAATACGAGCAGTACTTC.